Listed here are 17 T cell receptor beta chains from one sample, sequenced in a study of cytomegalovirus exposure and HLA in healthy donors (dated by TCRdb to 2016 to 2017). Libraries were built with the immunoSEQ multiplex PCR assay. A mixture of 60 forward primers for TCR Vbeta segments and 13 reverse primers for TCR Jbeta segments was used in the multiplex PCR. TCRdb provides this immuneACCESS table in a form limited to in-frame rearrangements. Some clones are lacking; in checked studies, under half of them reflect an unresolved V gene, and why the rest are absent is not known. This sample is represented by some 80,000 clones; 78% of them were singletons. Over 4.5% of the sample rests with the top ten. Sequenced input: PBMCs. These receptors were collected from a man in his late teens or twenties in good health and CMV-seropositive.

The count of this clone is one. The CDR3 nucleotides are TGTGCCAGCAGCCGTGCAGGCGACCTCAATGAGCAGTTCTTC. Its protein product is CASSRAGDLNEQFF. The chain recombines TRBV4-2 with TRBJ2-1, with no clear D. The CDR3 has 14 amino acids. Germline V lookup: CDR1 LGHNA, CDR2 YNFKEQ. V lost 4 bases, J lost 6 bases, and 13 bases lay in between.

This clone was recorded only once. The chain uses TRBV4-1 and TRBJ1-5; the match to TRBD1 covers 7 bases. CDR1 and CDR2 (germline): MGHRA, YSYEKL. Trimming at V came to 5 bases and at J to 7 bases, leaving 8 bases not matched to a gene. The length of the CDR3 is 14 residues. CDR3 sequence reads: CASSSPGQFQPQHF. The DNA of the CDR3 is TGCGCCAGCAGCTCACCGGGACAGTTCCAGCCCCAGCATTTT.

Here the CDR3 DNA reads TGTGCCAGCAGCCCCATTAGCAATCAGCCCCAGCATTTT. The encoded protein is CASSPISNQPQHF. The J gene is TRBJ1-5, the V gene TRBV27; D ambiguous. Between the trimmed V and J ends, which lost 6 bases and 0 bases, there was a span of 6 bases. The CDR3 contains 13 residues. Looked up from germline, CDR1 is MNHEY and CDR2 is SMNVEV (reference sequence).

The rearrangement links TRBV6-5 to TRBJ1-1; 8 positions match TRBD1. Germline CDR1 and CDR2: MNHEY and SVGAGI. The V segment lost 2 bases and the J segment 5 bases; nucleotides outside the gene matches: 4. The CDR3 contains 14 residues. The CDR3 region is CASSYPGGNTEAFF. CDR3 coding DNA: TGTGCCAGCAGTTACCCAGGGGGCAATACTGAAGCTTTCTTT.

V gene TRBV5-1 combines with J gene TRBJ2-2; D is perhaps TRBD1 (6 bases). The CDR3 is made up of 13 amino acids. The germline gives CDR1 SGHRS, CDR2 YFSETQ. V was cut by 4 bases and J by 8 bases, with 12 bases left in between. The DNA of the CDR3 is TGCGCCAGCAGCCTACAGGGTTCTGGGGAGCTGTTTTTT. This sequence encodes CASSLQGSGELFF. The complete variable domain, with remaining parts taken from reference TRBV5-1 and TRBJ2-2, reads KAGVTQTPRYLIKTRGQQVTLSCSPISGHRSVSWYQQTPGQGLQFLFEYFSETQRNKGNFPGRFSGRQFSNSRSEMNVSTLELGDSALYLCASSLQGSGELFFGEGSRLTVL.

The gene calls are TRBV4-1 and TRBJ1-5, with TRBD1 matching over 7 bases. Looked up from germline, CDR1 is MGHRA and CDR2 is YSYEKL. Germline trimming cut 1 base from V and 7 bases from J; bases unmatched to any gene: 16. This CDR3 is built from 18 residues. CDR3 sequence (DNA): TGCGCCAGCAGCCAAGTCGGACCCGGAACTGACAGGGTCCAGCCCCAGCATTTT. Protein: CASSQVGPGTDRVQPQHF.

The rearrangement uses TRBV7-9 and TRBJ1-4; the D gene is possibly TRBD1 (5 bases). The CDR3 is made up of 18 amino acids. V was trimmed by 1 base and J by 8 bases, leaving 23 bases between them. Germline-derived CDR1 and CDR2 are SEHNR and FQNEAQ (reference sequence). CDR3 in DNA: TGTGCCAGCAGCTTAGTTGGCCAGGGCCGAACCGAAGGGGAAAAACTGTTTTTT. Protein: CASSLVGQGRTEGEKLFF.

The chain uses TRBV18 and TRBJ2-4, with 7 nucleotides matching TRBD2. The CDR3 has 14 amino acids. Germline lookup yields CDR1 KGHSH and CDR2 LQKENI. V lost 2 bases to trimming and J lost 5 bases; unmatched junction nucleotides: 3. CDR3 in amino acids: CASSPSGTQNIQYF. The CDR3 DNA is TGTGCCAGCTCACCAAGCGGGACCCAAAACATTCAGTACTTC. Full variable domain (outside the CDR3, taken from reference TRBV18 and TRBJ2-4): NAGVMQNPRHLVRRRGQEARLRCSPMKGHSHVYWYRQLPEEGLKFMVYLQKENIIDESGMPKERFSAEFPKEGPSILRIQQVVRGDSAAYFCASSPSGTQNIQYFGAGTRLSVL.

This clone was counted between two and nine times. The CDR3, as DNA: TGCAGCGTTGAGAGGACTAGCGGGGCCTCCTACGAGCAGTACTTC. Its translation: CSVERTSGASYEQYF. The chain employs TRBV29-1 and TRBJ2-7; 12 positions match TRBD2. This CDR3 has 15 amino acids. V was pared by 3 bases and J by 0 bases, with 3 bases of the junction left unmatched. Germline assignment: CDR1 SQVTM and CDR2 ANQGSEA.

The CDR3 nucleotides read TGTGCCATCAGTGGGACAGAAACAAGCAATGAGCAGTTCTTC. It encodes CAISGTETSNEQFF. This sequence joins TRBV10-3 and TRBJ2-1, with TRBD1 as a possible D gene (6 bases). From germline, CDR1 is ENHRY and CDR2 SYGVKD. The CDR3 consists of 14 residues. V was cut by 4 bases and J by 6 bases, with 13 bases left in between.

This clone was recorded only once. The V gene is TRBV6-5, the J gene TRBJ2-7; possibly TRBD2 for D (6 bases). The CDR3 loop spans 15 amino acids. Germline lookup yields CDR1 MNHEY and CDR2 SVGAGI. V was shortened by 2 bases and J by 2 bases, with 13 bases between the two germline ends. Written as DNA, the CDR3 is TGTGCCAGCAGTTACGATGGTAGCGGAACCTACGAGCAGTACTTC. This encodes CASSYDGSGTYEQYF.

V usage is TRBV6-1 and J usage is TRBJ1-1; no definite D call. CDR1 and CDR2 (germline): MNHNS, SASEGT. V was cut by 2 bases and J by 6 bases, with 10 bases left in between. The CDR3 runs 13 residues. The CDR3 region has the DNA TGTGCCAGCAGTGAAATGGTTCTAGCTGAAGCTTTCTTT. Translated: CASSEMVLAEAFF.

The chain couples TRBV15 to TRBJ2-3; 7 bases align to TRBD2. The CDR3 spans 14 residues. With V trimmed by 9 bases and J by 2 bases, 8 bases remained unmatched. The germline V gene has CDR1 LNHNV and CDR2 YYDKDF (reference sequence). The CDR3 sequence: CATTKRESTDTQYF. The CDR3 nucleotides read TGTGCCACGACTAAGCGGGAATCCACAGATACGCAGTATTTT.

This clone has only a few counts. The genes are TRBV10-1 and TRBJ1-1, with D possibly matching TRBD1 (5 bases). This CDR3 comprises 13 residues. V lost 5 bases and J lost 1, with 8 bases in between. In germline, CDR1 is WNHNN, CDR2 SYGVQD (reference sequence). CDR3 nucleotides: TGCGCCAGCAGTCCCCAGGGGAACACTGAAGCTTTCTTT. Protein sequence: CASSPQGNTEAFF.

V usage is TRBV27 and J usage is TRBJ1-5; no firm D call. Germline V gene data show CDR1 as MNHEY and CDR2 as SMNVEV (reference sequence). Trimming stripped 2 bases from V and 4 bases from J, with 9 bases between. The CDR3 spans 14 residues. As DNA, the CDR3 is TGTGCCAGCAGTTTAGCCAGGAGGAATCAGCCCCAGCATTTT. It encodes CASSLARRNQPQHF.

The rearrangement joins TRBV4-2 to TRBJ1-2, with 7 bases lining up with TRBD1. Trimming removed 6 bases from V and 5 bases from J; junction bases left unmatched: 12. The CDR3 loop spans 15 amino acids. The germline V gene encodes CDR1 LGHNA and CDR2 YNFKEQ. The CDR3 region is CASRLAGTEDYGYTF. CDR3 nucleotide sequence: TGTGCCAGCAGGCTTGCCGGGACAGAGGATTATGGCTACACCTTC.

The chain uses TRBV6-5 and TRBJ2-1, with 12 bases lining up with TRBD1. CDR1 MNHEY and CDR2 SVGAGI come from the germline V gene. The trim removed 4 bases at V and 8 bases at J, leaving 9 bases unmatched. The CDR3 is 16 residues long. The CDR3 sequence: CASSSPGQGAPYEQFF. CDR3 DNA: TGTGCCAGCAGTTCGCCGGGACAGGGGGCGCCGTATGAGCAGTTCTTC.